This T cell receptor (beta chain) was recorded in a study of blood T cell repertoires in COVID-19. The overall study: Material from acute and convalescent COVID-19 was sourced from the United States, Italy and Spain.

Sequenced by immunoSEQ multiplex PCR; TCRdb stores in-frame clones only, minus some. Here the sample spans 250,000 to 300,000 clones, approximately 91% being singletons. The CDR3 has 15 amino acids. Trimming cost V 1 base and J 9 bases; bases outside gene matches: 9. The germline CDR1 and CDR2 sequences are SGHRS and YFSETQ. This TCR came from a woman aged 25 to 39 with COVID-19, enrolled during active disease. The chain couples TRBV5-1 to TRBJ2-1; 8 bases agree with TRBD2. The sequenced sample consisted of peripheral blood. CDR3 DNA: TGCGCCAGCAGCTTGAGAGCGGGAGAAGGGGCTGAGCAGTTCTTC. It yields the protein CASSLRAGEGAEQFF.